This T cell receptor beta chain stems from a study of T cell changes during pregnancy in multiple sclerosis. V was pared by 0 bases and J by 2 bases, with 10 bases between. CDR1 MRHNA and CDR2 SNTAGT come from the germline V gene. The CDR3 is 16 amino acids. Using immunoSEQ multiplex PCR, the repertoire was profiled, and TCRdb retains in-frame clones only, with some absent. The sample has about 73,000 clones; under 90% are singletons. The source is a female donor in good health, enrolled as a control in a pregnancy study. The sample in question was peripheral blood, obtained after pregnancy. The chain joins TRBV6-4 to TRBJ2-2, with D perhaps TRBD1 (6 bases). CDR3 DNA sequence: TGTGCCAGCAGTGACTCGACACAGGGTAACACCGGGGAGCTGTTTTTT. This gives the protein CASSDSTQGNTGELFF.